A selection of T cell receptor beta chains follows, all from one sample in a study of blood T cells in healthy people across ages. TCRdb re-derived calls from the 5' RACE reads in MiXCR, one entry per CDR3 protein. This table has about 680,000 distinct CDR3 sequences, 49% appearing once. The sequencing sample was made of blood. These receptors all come from a woman aged 55 to 70 in good health. CDR3s include the opening cysteine and the closing phenylalanine or tryptophan. The order of the fields is CDR3 length, V gene, D gene, J gene, clone size, CDR3 protein, CDR3 DNA. D genes are given only for firm matches. Rows give clone size only sometimes, using once, few, many, or a class for an expanded clone.

16	TRBV15	-	TRBJ2-7	-	CATSRGSGGRSYEQYF	TGTGCCACCAGCAGAGGATCCGGGGGCCGCTCCTACGAGCAGTACTTC
15	TRBV20-1	TRBD1	TRBJ2-3	-	CSAHPGTGVGDTQYF	TGCAGTGCTCATCCCGGGACAGGGGTCGGGGATACGCAGTATTTT
15	TRBV6-2/TRBV6-3	TRBD2	TRBJ2-3	-	CASRTTSGSSDTQYF	TGTGCCAGCAGAACGACTAGCGGGAGTTCAGATACGCAGTATTTT
17	TRBV15	-	TRBJ2-6	-	CATSSEGKSSGANVLTF	TGTGCCACCAGCAGTGAGGGAAAGAGCTCTGGGGCCAACGTCCTGACTTTC
13	TRBV7-2	-	TRBJ2-7	-	CASGFTSQGEQYF	TGTGCCAGCGGCTTCACTAGCCAAGGTGAGCAGTACTTC
12	TRBV5-1	-	TRBJ2-1	few	CASSPMRDEQFF	TGCGCCAGCAGTCCCATGAGGGATGAGCAGTTCTTC
13	TRBV20-1	-	TRBJ2-1	-	CSASNADYSEQFF	TGCAGTGCTAGCAACGCGGACTACAGTGAGCAGTTCTTC
13	TRBV6-2/TRBV6-3	TRBD1	TRBJ1-1	-	CASRGTGREEAFF	TGTGCCAGCAGAGGGACAGGGCGCGAGGAAGCTTTCTTT
14	TRBV6-6	TRBD2	TRBJ2-7	-	CASSLGLAQYEQYF	TGTGCCAGCAGCCTGGGACTAGCGCAGTACGAGCAGTACTTC
14	TRBV15	TRBD1	TRBJ2-5	-	CATSRGPQDRALYF	TGTGCCACCAGCAGAGGACCTCAGGACAGGGCCCTGTACTTC
15	TRBV7-2	TRBD2	TRBJ2-7	few	CASSLDSGRVNEQYF	TGTGCCAGCAGCTTAGATAGCGGGAGAGTCAACGAGCAGTACTTC
14	TRBV4-1	-	TRBJ2-5	-	CASSHGGWGETQYF	TGCGCCAGCAGCCACGGCGGGTGGGGAGAGACCCAGTACTTC
15	TRBV7-8	TRBD2	TRBJ2-5	few	CASSSIAGVGYEQYF	TGTGCCAGCAGCTCGATAGCGGGAGTGGGCTATGAGCAGTACTTC
18	TRBV12-3/TRBV12-4	-	TRBJ1-2	-	CAGSFFPGTFDKRYGYTF	TGTGCCGGCAGTTTTTTCCCCGGGACTTTCGATAAACGCTATGGCTACACCTTC
15	TRBV9	-	TRBJ1-2	few	CASSSGDSDNYGYTF	TGTGCCAGCAGCTCTGGGGACTCCGATAACTATGGCTACACCTTC
13	TRBV5-5	-	TRBJ2-5	few	CASSLGYRVGQYF	TGTGCCAGCAGCTTGGGGTACAGGGTAGGGCAGTACTTC
14	TRBV7-2	-	TRBJ1-4	-	CASSLEATSEKLFF	TGTGCCAGCAGCTTAGAAGCAACTAGTGAAAAACTGTTTTTT
16	TRBV20-1	-	TRBJ1-2	-	CSARDGGTFSNYGYTF	TGCAGTGCTAGAGATGGAGGGACATTTTCAAACTATGGCTACACCTTC
18	TRBV12-3/TRBV12-4	-	TRBJ2-1	-	CASSLASIYLSSYNEQFF	TGTGCCAGCAGTTTAGCGTCGATTTACCTAAGCTCCTACAATGAGCAGTTCTTC
14	TRBV20-1	TRBD2	TRBJ2-1	-	CSTYGGDSYNEQFF	TGCAGTACGTACGGGGGGGACTCCTACAATGAGCAGTTCTTC
12	TRBV20-1	-	TRBJ2-5	-	CSELASQNEQYF	TGCAGTGAACTCGCCAGCCAAAATGAGCAGTACTTC
14	TRBV4-2	-	TRBJ2-2	-	CASSQEDNTGELFF	TGTGCCAGCAGCCAAGAGGACAACACCGGGGAGCTGTTTTTT
13	TRBV5-1	TRBD1	TRBJ2-7	few	CASRRDRFYEQYF	TGCGCCAGCAGACGGGACAGGTTCTACGAGCAGTACTTC
13	TRBV30	-	TRBJ1-5	once	CAWSIGPNQPQHF	TGTGCCTGGAGTATAGGGCCCAATCAGCCCCAGCATTTT
13	TRBV12-3/TRBV12-4	TRBD1	TRBJ1-1	-	CASTRDRGTEAFF	TGTGCCAGCACCCGGGACAGGGGGACTGAAGCTTTCTTT
13	TRBV2	-	TRBJ1-1	-	CASSEAAYTEAFF	TGTGCCAGCAGTGAAGCAGCGTACACTGAAGCTTTCTTT
13	TRBV10-3	TRBD1	TRBJ2-7	few	CATLDRAMGEQYF	TGTGCCACTCTGGACAGGGCGATGGGGGAGCAGTACTTC
14	TRBV5-1	-	TRBJ2-3	-	CASSLDPAVDTQYF	TGCGCCAGCAGCTTGGATCCAGCAGTAGATACGCAGTATTTT
13	TRBV4-1	-	TRBJ2-5	-	CASSQERLETQYF	TGCGCCAGCAGCCAAGAACGCTTAGAGACCCAGTACTTC
16	TRBV6-6	-	TRBJ2-7	few	CASSVRVQLLAYEQYF	TGTGCCAGCAGCGTTAGGGTTCAGTTGTTGGCCTACGAGCAGTACTTC
17	TRBV7-9	TRBD2	TRBJ2-3	-	CASSQSTSGSGTDTQYF	TGTGCCAGCAGCCAATCGACTAGCGGGAGCGGCACAGATACGCAGTATTTT
17	TRBV5-6	TRBD1	TRBJ2-6	-	CASSFMDRASGANVLTF	TGTGCCAGCAGCTTTATGGACAGGGCGTCTGGGGCCAACGTCCTGACTTTC
15	TRBV4-2	-	TRBJ2-7	-	CASSPVGGDGYEQYF	TGTGCCAGCAGCCCCGTGGGCGGTGACGGTTACGAGCAGTACTTC
13	TRBV7-2	-	TRBJ1-5	few	CASSPTISQPQHF	TGTGCCAGCAGCCCGACCATAAGTCAGCCCCAGCATTTT
18	TRBV3-1	-	TRBJ2-1	-	CASSPARVARSSYNEQFF	TGTGCCAGCAGCCCCGCCAGGGTAGCGAGGAGCTCCTACAATGAGCAGTTCTTC